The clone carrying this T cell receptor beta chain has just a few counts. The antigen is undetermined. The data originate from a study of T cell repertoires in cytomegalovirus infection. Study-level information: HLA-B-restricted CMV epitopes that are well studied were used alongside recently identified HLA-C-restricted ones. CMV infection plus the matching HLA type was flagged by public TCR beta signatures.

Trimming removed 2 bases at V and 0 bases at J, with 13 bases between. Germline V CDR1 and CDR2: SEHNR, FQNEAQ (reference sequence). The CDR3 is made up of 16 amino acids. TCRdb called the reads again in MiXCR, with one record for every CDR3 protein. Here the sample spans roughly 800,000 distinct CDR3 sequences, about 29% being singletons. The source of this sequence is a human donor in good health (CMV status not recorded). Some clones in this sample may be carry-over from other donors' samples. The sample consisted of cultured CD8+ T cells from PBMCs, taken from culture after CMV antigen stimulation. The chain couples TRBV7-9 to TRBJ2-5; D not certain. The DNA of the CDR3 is TGTGCCAGCAGCTTATTTGTAGCAGTGTACCAAGAGACCCAGTACTTC. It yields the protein CASSLFVAVYQETQYF.